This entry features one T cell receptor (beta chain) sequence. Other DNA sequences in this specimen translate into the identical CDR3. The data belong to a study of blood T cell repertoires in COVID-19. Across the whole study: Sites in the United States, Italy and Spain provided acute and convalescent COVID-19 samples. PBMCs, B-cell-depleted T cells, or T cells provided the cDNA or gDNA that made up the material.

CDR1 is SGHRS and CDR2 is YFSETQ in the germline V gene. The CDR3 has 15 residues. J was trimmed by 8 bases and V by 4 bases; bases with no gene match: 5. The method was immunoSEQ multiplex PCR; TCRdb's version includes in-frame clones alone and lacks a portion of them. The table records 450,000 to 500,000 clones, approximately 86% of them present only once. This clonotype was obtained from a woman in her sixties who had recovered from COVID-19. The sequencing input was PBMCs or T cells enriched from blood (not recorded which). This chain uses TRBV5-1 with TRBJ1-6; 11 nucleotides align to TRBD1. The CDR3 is CASSLRTGGDSPLHF. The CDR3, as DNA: TGCGCCAGCAGCCTACGGACAGGGGGCGATTCACCCCTCCACTTT.